This T cell receptor (beta chain) was identified in a study of shared clonotypes between healthy human individuals. In this sample, this clone turned up many times. Its antigen is still unknown. Whole-study results and caveats: Clonotypes shared by all four sorted-subset donors had higher generation probabilities than non-shared clonotypes. Donor scarcity curtailed the genetic and exposure-history diversity represented herein.

At deep level, the assay was performed. In replicate PCRs of sorted subsets, around 200 ng DNA, about 30,000 T cell genomes, was used. Profiled with immunoSEQ multiplex PCR; TCRdb holds only in-frame clones, not every one. The table has 800,000 to 1,200,000 clones, around three quarters seen once. The sequenced sample was memory CD4+ T cells from PBMCs. The subset was: CD45RA-negative fraction. The source is a man between 18 and 29 years old in good health. Some clones in this sample may be carry-over from other donors' samples.

The CDR3 loop is CASSLGSGGANTEAFF. The CDR3 bases are TGTGCCAGCAGCTTAGGGTCAGGGGGCGCGAACACTGAAGCTTTCTTT. The chain uses TRBV7-9 and TRBJ1-1; 8 bases map to TRBD1. This CDR3 comprises 16 residues. Germline V gene sequence: CDR1 SEHNR, CDR2 FQNEAQ (reference sequence). V shed 1 base, J shed 1 base, and the junction held 5 bases outside the gene matches.